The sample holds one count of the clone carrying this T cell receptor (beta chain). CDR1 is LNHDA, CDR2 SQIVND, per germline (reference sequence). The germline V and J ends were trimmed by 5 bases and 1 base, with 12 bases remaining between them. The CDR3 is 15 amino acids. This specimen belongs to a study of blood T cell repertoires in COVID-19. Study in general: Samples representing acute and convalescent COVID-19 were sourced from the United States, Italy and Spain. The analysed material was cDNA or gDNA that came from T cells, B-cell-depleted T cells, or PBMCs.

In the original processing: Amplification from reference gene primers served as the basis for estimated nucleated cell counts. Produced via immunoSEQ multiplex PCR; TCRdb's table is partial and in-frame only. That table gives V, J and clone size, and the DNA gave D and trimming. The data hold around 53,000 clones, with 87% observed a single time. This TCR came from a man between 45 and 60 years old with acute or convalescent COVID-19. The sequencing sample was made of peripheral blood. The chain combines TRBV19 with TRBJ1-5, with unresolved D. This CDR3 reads CASSPGWSSNQPQHF. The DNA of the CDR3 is TGTGCCAGTAGTCCCGGTTGGTCGAGCAATCAGCCCCAGCATTTT.